Described below is a single TCR beta chain sequence and its context. What antigen it recognizes has not been identified. Within one base of it there is no much larger clone, and no base qualities were kept. This sample is part of a study of beta chain features in type 1 diabetes (dated by TCRdb to 2017 to 2018). Describing the broader study: Mean age, gender distribution, total cell number and subset yield were not different between patients and healthy donors. A total of 100 million to 110 million sorted cells were examined across all samples, and a strong correlation was observed between cell number per subset and RNA yield. In the study, TCRB repertoires of sorted circulating CD4+ T cell subsets from recently diagnosed type 1 diabetes patients were compared with those of matched healthy donors. Regulatory and stem cell-like memory subsets were isolated from only 8 patients and 8 healthy donors, whereas naive and central memory subsets came from all 30 or so donors. Study-level results and caveats: At VDJ recombination sites, type 1 diabetes patients had fewer insertions and more deleted nucleotides, which implies abnormalities in thymic rearrangement. Sequencing cDNA rather than genomic DNA could over-represent highly expressing activated cells, although activation and CD3 levels did not differ between groups. Naive, central memory and regulatory TCRB repertoires appeared more similar among patients than among healthy donors. In all four CD4+ subsets, TCRB CDR3 length was moderately but significantly shorter in type 1 diabetes patients. Only small numbers of individuals were included in the HLA sub-analyses, which left unresolved whether HLA type had any influence on TCRB rearrangement. PCR might favor shorter templates, but patient and control samples were amplified and corrected together, so any skew would affect both groups equally.

The CDR3 numbers 15 residues from cysteine through phenylalanine. Just the 45-base CDR3 DNA is kept, in frame starting at base 1. Clipping removes 2 bases from V and 4 bases from J, with 3 as the unmatched junction base count. CDR1 and CDR2, looked up from the germline V gene, are MDHEN and SYDVKM. The entire amount of isolated RNA was reverse transcribed using the High Capacity cDNA Reverse Transcription Kit, so the sequenced TCRB transcripts were expressed ones. For stem cell-like memory T cell samples, survey-depth immunoSEQ sequencing was used, averaging around 1 million total reads per sample. After sorted cells were lysed in RLT buffer, RNA was extracted with DNase-treated RNeasy Micro or Mini kits, with the choice depending on cell number. Each cell subset was processed on its own to prevent cross-contamination, while patient and healthy donor samples were processed together. The immunoSEQ multiplex PCR was used to amplify TCRB sequences from cDNA, yielding 87-bp fragments that span the CDR3 region. Sequencing of the amplicons was performed on the Illumina HiSeq platform. As for the authors' bioinformatics: PCR bias was corrected computationally using synthetic template baselines, and reads within Hamming distance 2 were collapsed, with unmergeable singletons discarded. By aligning reads against IMGT, V, D and J genes, CDR3 length, and insertions or deletions at six rearrangement sites were assigned. Within each subset, clonotype counts were normalized to sorted cell number, and only after that were true diversity and Gini coefficients computed with the tcR R package. The overlap coefficient, calculated on TCRB nucleotide sequences, was used to quantify repertoire sharing. This is the immuneACCESS table as TCRdb keeps it, with only in-frame sequences that have V and J called. A part of the clones is gone; compared with another copy, unresolved V genes explain less than half, and the rest is unexplained. V, J and clone size were drawn from that table, and D and trimming were deduced from the DNA. The sample data list 35,000 to 50,000 clones, and roughly 50% of these were observed just once. The top ten hold about 0.25% of the sample.

Each donor gave one peripheral blood draw, approximately 120 mL on average, collected into heparinised tubes. A BD FACSAria II and a panel including CD45RO, CCR7, CD25, CD127, CD95 and CD27 were used to sort naive, central memory, regulatory and stem cell-like memory CD4+ T cells. All sorted populations exceeded 95% purity. Right away, PBMCs were isolated by Lymphoprep density gradient centrifugation and were stained directly, with no culture step. To minimize batch effects, samples were stained and sorted in pairs, one healthy donor with one patient per experiment. The chain links TRBV28 with TRBJ2-7, with TRBD1 identical over 12 junction bases. Sample: stem cell memory CD4+ T cells from blood. This specimen's cell subset or site label, interpreted: stem cell-like memory CD4+ T cells. The sequence was obtained from a woman younger than 45 in good health. Here the CDR3 is given as CASSLPGQGAYEQYF. Read as DNA, the sequence is TGTGCCAGCAGTTTACCGGGACAGGGGGCTTACGAGCAGTACTTC.